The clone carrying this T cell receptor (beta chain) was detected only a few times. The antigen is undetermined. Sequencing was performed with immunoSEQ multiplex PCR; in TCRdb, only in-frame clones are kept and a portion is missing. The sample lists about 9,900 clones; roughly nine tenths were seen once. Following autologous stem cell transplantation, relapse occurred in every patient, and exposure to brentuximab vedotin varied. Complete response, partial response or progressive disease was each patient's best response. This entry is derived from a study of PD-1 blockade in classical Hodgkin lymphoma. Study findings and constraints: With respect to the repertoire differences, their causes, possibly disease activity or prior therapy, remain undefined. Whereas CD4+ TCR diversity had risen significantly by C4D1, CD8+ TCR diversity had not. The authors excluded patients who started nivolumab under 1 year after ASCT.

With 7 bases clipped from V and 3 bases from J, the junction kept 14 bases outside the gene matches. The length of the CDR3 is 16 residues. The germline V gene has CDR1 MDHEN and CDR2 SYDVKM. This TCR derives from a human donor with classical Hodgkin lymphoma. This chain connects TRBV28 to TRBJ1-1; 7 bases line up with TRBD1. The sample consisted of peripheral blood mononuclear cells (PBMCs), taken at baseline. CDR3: CASTSQGGRRDTEAFF. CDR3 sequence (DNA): TGTGCCAGCACCTCCCAGGGGGGGCGCAGGGACACTGAAGCTTTCTTT. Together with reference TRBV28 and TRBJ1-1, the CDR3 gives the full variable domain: DVKVTQSSRYLVKRTGEKVFLECVQDMDHENMFWYRQDPGLGLRLIYFSYDVKMKEKGDIPEGYSVSREKKERFSLILESASTNQTSMYLCASTSQGGRRDTEAFFGQGTRLTVV.